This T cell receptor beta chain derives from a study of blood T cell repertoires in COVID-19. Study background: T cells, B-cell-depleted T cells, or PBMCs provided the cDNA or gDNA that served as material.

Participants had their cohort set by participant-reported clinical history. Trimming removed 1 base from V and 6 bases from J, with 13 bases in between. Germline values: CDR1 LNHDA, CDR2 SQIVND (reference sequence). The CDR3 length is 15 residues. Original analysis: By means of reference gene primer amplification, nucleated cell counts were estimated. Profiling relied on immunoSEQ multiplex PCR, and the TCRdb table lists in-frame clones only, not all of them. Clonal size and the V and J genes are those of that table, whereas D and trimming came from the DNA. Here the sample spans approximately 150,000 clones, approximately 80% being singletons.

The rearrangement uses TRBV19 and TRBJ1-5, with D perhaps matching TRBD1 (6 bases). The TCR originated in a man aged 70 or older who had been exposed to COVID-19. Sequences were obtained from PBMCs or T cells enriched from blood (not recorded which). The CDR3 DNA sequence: TGTGCCAGTAGTATAGGAAACAGGGCTGGTCAGCCCCAGCATTTT. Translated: CASSIGNRAGQPQHF. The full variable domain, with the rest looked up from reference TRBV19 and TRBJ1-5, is DGGITQSPKYLFRKEGQNVTLSCEQNLNHDAMYWYRQDPGQGLRLIYYSQIVNDFQKGDIAEGYSVSREKKESFPLTVTSAQKNPTAFYLCASSIGNRAGQPQHFGDGTRLSIL.